One sample yielded the 9 T cell receptor beta chains listed below, sequenced in a study of T cells in narcolepsy. Profiling relied on immunoSEQ multiplex PCR, and the TCRdb table lists in-frame clones only, not all of them. The table has 25,000 to 35,000 clones, approximately 85% seen once. The sample comprised memory (CD45RA-) CD4+ T cells from blood. All receptors derive from a human donor in good health.

The rearrangement uses TRBV28 and TRBJ1-2, with 9 bases lining up with TRBD1. After removal of 3 bases from V and 3 bases from J, the junction contained 5 bases not matched to a gene. This CDR3 region has 15 residues. Germline V lookup: CDR1 MDHEN, CDR2 SYDVKM. Written as DNA, the CDR3 is TGTGCCAGCAGTTTTTCCGACAGGGGGGACTATGGCTACACCTTC. It is translated as CASSFSDRGDYGYTF.

This clone was detected a few times. The gene calls are TRBV7-6 and TRBJ2-7; the match to TRBD1 covers 11 bases. Germline V gives CDR1 SGHVS, CDR2 FNYEAQ. Trimming removed 1 base from V and 3 bases from J; junction bases left unmatched: 5. The CDR3 loop spans 16 amino acids. CDR3 sequence: CASSLVPGTGGYEQYF. CDR3 in DNA: TGTGCCAGCAGCTTAGTTCCCGGGACAGGGGGCTACGAGCAGTACTTC.

The J gene is TRBJ1-4, the V gene TRBV5-1, with a tentative D call TRBD1 (5 bases). This CDR3 has 15 amino acids. Trimming took 4 bases from V and 0 from J, leaving 10 bases between them. Per germline, CDR1 SGHRS and CDR2 YFSETQ. The CDR3 is CASSGTGSTNEKLFF. In DNA, the CDR3 is TGCGCCAGCAGCGGTACAGGCTCAACTAATGAAAAACTGTTTTTT.

This chain links TRBV12-2 with TRBJ1-5; TRBD1, the table's D call, was not compared with the DNA. TRBV12-2 is annotated as a pseudogene. CDR3 length equals 22 residues. This CDR3 reads CASRFLLRRDRGLAYSNQPQHF. The CDR3 region has the DNA TGTGCAAGTCGCTTCCTATTACGACGGGACAGGGGACTTGCATATAGCAATCAGCCCCAGCATTTT.

V usage is TRBV5-1 and J usage is TRBJ1-2; 9 bases are a match to TRBD1. V dropped 4 bases and J dropped 6; count of bases not matched to a gene: 4. The germline CDR1 and CDR2 sequences are SGHRS and YFSETQ. This CDR3 has 13 amino acids. Here the CDR3 reads CASSRDRVDGYTF. In DNA form, the CDR3 reads TGCGCCAGCAGCCGGGACAGGGTAGATGGCTACACCTTC.

This clone has only one observation. Mismatch with germline at one junction end may stem from a read error. This sequence joins TRBV7-2 and TRBJ2-3; 8 nucleotides line up with TRBD2. Germline assignment: CDR1 SGHTA and CDR2 FQGNSA. The CDR3 runs 17 residues. The CDR3 here is CASSQDASGRGSDTQYF. The CDR3 DNA reads TGCGCCAGCAGCCAAGATGCTAGCGGGCGGGGAAGCGATACGCAGTATTTT.

The sample holds a few counts of this clone. The CDR3 nucleotides read TGTGCCAGCAGTGGAAGACGACAGGGGGCGATTGGTAGATATGGCTACACCTTC. Encoded protein: CASSGRRQGAIGRYGYTF. The chain couples TRBV6-1 to TRBJ1-2, with 10 bases that match TRBD1. V was pared by 4 bases and J by 5 bases, with 16 bases of the junction left unmatched. Looked up from germline, CDR1 is MNHNS and CDR2 is SASEGT. CDR3 length equals 18 residues.

The chain has TRBV19 and TRBJ1-3; no reliable D call. The CDR3 is 15 amino acids. Germline values: CDR1 LNHDA, CDR2 SQIVND (reference sequence). V gave up 4 bases and J gave up 0 bases, with 10 bases separating them. CDR3 residues: CASSTFRTSGNTIYF. The CDR3 DNA reads TGTGCCAGTAGTACATTTCGGACCTCTGGAAACACCATATATTTT.

On this clone itself: Other DNA sequences within the sample encode an identical CDR3. The chain has TRBV27 and TRBJ2-3; 10 bases map to TRBD2. Germline CDR1 reads MNHEY; CDR2 reads SMNVEV (reference sequence). After removal of 3 bases from V and 6 bases from J, the junction contained 6 bases not matched to a gene. The CDR3 consists of 15 residues. The CDR3 sequence is CASSLGVAGGDTQYF. CDR3 nucleotides: TGTGCCAGCAGTTTGGGGGTAGCGGGGGGTGATACGCAGTATTTT.